These 8 T cell receptor beta chains were all obtained from the same sample, sequenced in a study of blood T cells in healthy people across ages. Primed by a sample-barcoded 5' primer and a J-beta primer mix, a second PCR proceeded for roughly 6 to 12 cycles. TCRdb used MiXCR to reprocess the 5' RACE reads, holding one entry per CDR3 protein. Of 850,000 to 1,100,000 distinct CDR3 sequences listed, 35% to 40% are singletons. The specimen was blood. The receptor source for this set is a man aged 18 to 29 in good health.

The sample holds one count of this clonotype. The chain uses TRBV4-1 and TRBJ1-5; D may be TRBD1 (5 bases). V gave up 1 base and J gave up 3 bases, with 10 bases separating them. Germline assignment: CDR1 MGHRA and CDR2 YSYEKL. The CDR3 contains 15 residues. In DNA form, the CDR3 reads TGCGCCAGCAGCCAAGGGGGACGGTTCAATCAGCCCCAGCATTTT. This encodes CASSQGGRFNQPQHF.

This clonotype occurred many times. The V and J genes are TRBV12-3 or TRBV12-4 and TRBJ1-2, with D maybe TRBD1 (5 bases). The CDR3 spans 13 residues. The V end was cut by 5 bases, the J end by 4 bases, with 11 bases between. CDR3 nucleotides: TGTGCCAGCAGTCAGGGACGGCCCTATGGCTACACCTTC. It translates to CASSQGRPYGYTF.

Concerning this clonotype itself: One base away lies a much larger clone, so this may be a sequencing read error. V gene TRBV6-4 combines with J gene TRBJ1-2; the D is unclear. Trimming removed 3 bases at V and 0 bases at J, with 2 bases between. CDR1 is MRHNA and CDR2 is SNTAGT in the germline V gene. The CDR3 runs to 12 residues. CDR3 sequence: CASSESNYGYTF. CDR3 bases: TGTGCCAGCAGTGAGTCTAACTATGGCTACACCTTC.

In DNA, the CDR3 is TGTGCCAGCAGTGCCTCCGGACAGTCGGCCCAGCATTTT. This encodes CASSASGQSAQHF. The V gene is TRBV2, the J gene TRBJ1-5; D perhaps matches TRBD1 (6 bases). This CDR3 has 13 amino acids. Germline loops: CDR1 SNHLY, CDR2 FYNNEI. Trimming pared 4 bases from V and 11 bases from J, leaving 15 bases between. The full variable domain, rest sourced from reference TRBV2 and TRBJ1-5, is EPEVTQTPSHQVTQMGQEVILRCVPISNHLYFYWYRQILGQKVEFLVSFYNNEISEKSEIFDDQFSVERPDGSNFTLKIRSTKLEDSAMYFCASSASGQSAQHFGDGTRLSIL.

The chain uses TRBV5-1 and TRBJ1-1; a weak D match, TRBD1 (5 bases). Trimming took 7 bases from V and 0 from J, leaving 16 bases between them. CDR3 length: 15 amino acids. Germline CDR1 is SGHRS and CDR2 is YFSETQ. CDR3: CASFREGTMNTEAFF. CDR3 bases: TGCGCCAGCTTTCGCGAGGGGACGATGAACACTGAAGCTTTCTTT.

The rearrangement links TRBV20-1 to TRBJ1-2; D is unclear. Germline CDR1 DFQATT, CDR2 SNEGSKA (reference sequence). This CDR3 has 14 amino acids. V shed 0 bases and J shed 3 bases, with 11 bases lying between them. The CDR3: CSARDEDGHYGYTF. CDR3 nucleotides: TGCAGTGCTAGAGATGAGGACGGACACTATGGCTACACCTTC.

On this clonotype: A read error may account for a junction end that differs from germline. This chain connects TRBV7-9 to TRBJ2-2; D possibly corresponds to TRBD1 (6 bases). The CDR3 runs to 16 residues. Germline V gene lookup returns CDR1 SEHNR and CDR2 FQNEAQ (reference sequence). The CDR3 reads CASSFTVTGNAGELFF. DNA of the CDR3: TGTGCCAGCAGCTTTACTGTTACAGGGAACGCCGGGGAGCTGTTTTTT.

Points on this clonotype: At one end, the junction sequence differs from germline, possibly due to a read error. V gene TRBV7-3 combines with J gene TRBJ1-6, with a possible D match to TRBD1 (5 bases). The CDR3 extends over 16 amino acids. CDR1 is SGHTA, CDR2 FQGTGA, per germline. The CDR3 spells CAGSLKGPWGNSPLHF. The CDR3 DNA reads as TGTGCCGGCAGCTTAAAGGGACCATGGGGTAATTCACCCCTCCACTTT.